This T cell receptor (beta chain) was observed in a study of T cell responses to AZD1222 COVID-19 vaccine. Whole-study results and caveats: Mostly white British, mostly female donors; authors suggested clonal diversity may be underestimated. Nearly half of unique spike-specific TCRs reportedly avoided B.1.351 and B.1.1.7 mutated regions.

Generated by immunoSEQ multiplex PCR, the TCRdb table keeps only in-frame clones and is missing some. This sample has tens of thousands of clones, with roughly 90% found just once. Concerning this clone itself: The antigen is unknown.

Trimming took off 3 bases at V and 0 bases at J, with 9 bases between the two ends. Germline V lookup: CDR1 SNHLY, CDR2 FYNNEI. This CDR3 comprises 16 residues. The genes are TRBV2 and TRBJ1-6; D gene uncertain. The source was peripheral blood, collected 28 days after the second AZD1222 dose. The clonotype originates from an adult who received the AZD1222 COVID-19 vaccine. As DNA, the CDR3 is TGTGCCAGCAGTGACCTACAGAGCTCCTATAATTCACCCCTCCACTTT. Translating gives CASSDLQSSYNSPLHF.